Below, one TCR beta chain is given with its context. V dropped 5 bases and J dropped 4; count of bases not matched to a gene: 12. Germline assignment: CDR1 LNHDA and CDR2 SQIVND (reference sequence). This CDR3 is 16 amino acids long. This sample is part of a study of blood T cell repertoires in COVID-19. Across the whole study: The United States, Italy and Spain provided the acute and convalescent COVID-19 samples. PBMCs, B-cell-depleted T cells, or T cells provided the cDNA or gDNA that made up the material.

Authors' data handling: Amplifying reference gene primers gave estimates of nucleated cell counts. Here immunoSEQ multiplex PCR was the method, and the copy in TCRdb shows in-frame clones only, minus some. V and J calls and clone size are copied from that table; D and trimming were computed from the DNA. The sample comprises 150,000 to 200,000 clones, roughly 86% of which are singletons, and about 6.5% rests with the top ten. The J gene is TRBJ1-2, the V gene TRBV19, with TRBD1 matching 8 bases. Sequencing was performed on peripheral blood. The sequence was obtained from an elderly woman in a cohort sampled during active or convalescent COVID-19. CDR3 protein: CASSSHRQGSGYGYTF. Here the CDR3 DNA reads TGTGCCAGTAGTTCCCACCGACAGGGGAGTGGCTATGGCTACACCTTC.